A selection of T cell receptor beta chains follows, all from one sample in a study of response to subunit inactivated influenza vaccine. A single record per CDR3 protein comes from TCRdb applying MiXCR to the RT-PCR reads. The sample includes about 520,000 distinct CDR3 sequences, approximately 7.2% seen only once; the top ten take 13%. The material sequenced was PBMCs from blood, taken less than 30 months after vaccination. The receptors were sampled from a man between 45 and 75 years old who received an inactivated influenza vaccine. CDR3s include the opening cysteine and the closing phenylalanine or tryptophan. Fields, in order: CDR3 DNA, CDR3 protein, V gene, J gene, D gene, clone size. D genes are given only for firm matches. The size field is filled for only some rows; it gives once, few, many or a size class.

DNA: TGTGCCACTAGTGTTGAGGAGGGGACCCAGTACTTC; CDR3: CATSVEEGTQYF; V: TRBV15; J: TRBJ2-5; D: -; size: few
DNA: TGCGCCAGCAGCTTGGAGTATACAGAGACCCAGTACTTC; CDR3: CASSLEYTETQYF; V: TRBV5-1; J: TRBJ2-5; D: -; size: many
DNA: TGTGCCAGCAGCTGGGGTAGCGGGGCCGAGACCCAGTACTTC; CDR3: CASSWGSGAETQYF; V: TRBV5-6; J: TRBJ2-5; D: TRBD2; size: few
DNA: TGTGCCGGGACGGGGGACTCTGGGGCCAACGTCCTGACTTTC; CDR3: CAGTGDSGANVLTF; V: TRBV30; J: TRBJ2-6; D: -; size: few
DNA: TGTGCCAGCAGGGAGACAGGGGGCGCAGGATCACCCCTCCACTTT; CDR3: CASRETGGAGSPLHF; V: TRBV12-3/TRBV12-4; J: TRBJ1-6; D: TRBD1; size: -
DNA: TGCAGTGCTAGGATGGTCTCAGCGGGAGGGCCGGAGCAGTACTTC; CDR3: CSARMVSAGGPEQYF; V: TRBV20-1; J: TRBJ2-7; D: TRBD2; size: many
DNA: TGCGCCAGCAGCCAAGATAGGACAGCCTACGAGCAGTACTTC; CDR3: CASSQDRTAYEQYF; V: TRBV4-3; J: TRBJ2-7; D: -; size: many
DNA: TGTGCCACTCAGCTTCCAGGCACCGGGGAGCTGTTTTTT; CDR3: CATQLPGTGELFF; V: TRBV15; J: TRBJ2-2; D: -; size: few
DNA: TGTGCCAGCACACGACAGGTGAATCAGCCCCGGCATTTT; CDR3: CASTRQVNQPRHF; V: TRBV7-2; J: TRBJ1-5; D: -; size: -
DNA: TGTGCCAGCAGTCTGAAGGGGGTGAACACTGAAGCTTTCTTT; CDR3: CASSLKGVNTEAFF; V: TRBV27; J: TRBJ1-1; D: -; size: -
DNA: TGTGCCAGCGGGACAGGGAATGAGCAGTTCTTC; CDR3: CASGTGNEQFF; V: TRBV25-1; J: TRBJ2-1; D: TRBD1; size: many
DNA: TGTGCCAGCAGTTTATCAGGTCCCTATCAGCCCCAGCATTTT; CDR3: CASSLSGPYQPQHF; V: TRBV28; J: TRBJ1-5; D: -; size: many
DNA: TGTGCCAGCAGCTTAGAAAGGACTACTACCTACGAGCAGTACTTC; CDR3: CASSLERTTTYEQYF; V: TRBV7-2; J: TRBJ2-7; D: -; size: few
DNA: TGTGCCAGCTCACCACCCAGCGGGAGGGCCCCAGAGACCCAGTACTTC; CDR3: CASSPPSGRAPETQYF; V: TRBV18; J: TRBJ2-5; D: TRBD2; size: -
DNA: TGTGCCAGCAGTTTACTGGCGGGGGGGCCTGGTGAGCAGTTCTTC; CDR3: CASSLLAGGPGEQFF; V: TRBV27; J: TRBJ2-1; D: TRBD2; size: many
DNA: TGTGCCAGCATGGGACAGAACTCATACGAGCAGTACTTC; CDR3: CASMGQNSYEQYF; V: TRBV28; J: TRBJ2-7; D: TRBD1; size: many
DNA: TGTGCCAGCAGTGCCACCGGGACAGATAAGATGGCCCAGTACTTC; CDR3: CASSATGTDKMAQYF; V: TRBV6-1; J: TRBJ2-5; D: TRBD1; size: many
DNA: TGTGCCAGCAGCGTAGGAGCAGTCCCCTACGAGCAGTACTTC; CDR3: CASSVGAVPYEQYF; V: TRBV9; J: TRBJ2-7; D: -; size: few
DNA: TGTGCCAGCAGCTCTTATTCAGGTGCCGTTCGCCAAGAGACCCAGTACTTC; CDR3: CASSSYSGAVRQETQYF; V: TRBV7-9; J: TRBJ2-5; D: -; size: many
DNA: TGTGCCAGCAGCTTAGCTGGTGCGGGTTTCACAGATACGCAGTATTTT; CDR3: CASSLAGAGFTDTQYF; V: TRBV7-2; J: TRBJ2-3; D: -; size: many
DNA: TGCGCCAGCAGCCAAGATCGGGACGGGACTCCGAGCTCCTACGAGCAGTACTTC; CDR3: CASSQDRDGTPSSYEQYF; V: TRBV4-3; J: TRBJ2-7; D: -; size: -
DNA: TGTGCCAGCAGTACCCTCGGGACAGGGGATTCACCCCTCCACTTT; CDR3: CASSTLGTGDSPLHF; V: TRBV6-1; J: TRBJ1-6; D: TRBD1; size: few
DNA: TGTGCCTCAAGGGTAGCGGACCAAGAGACCCAGTACTTC; CDR3: CASRVADQETQYF; V: TRBV19; J: TRBJ2-5; D: -; size: -
DNA: TGTGCCAGCAGTTACTCGGGTCGACGGGATTTGGGGGGCGAGCAGTACTTC; CDR3: CASSYSGRRDLGGEQYF; V: TRBV6-5; J: TRBJ2-7; D: -; size: many
DNA: TGTGCCAGCAGCTTAGCAGGGGGTGAACGAGAGACCCAGTACTTC; CDR3: CASSLAGGERETQYF; V: TRBV7-9; J: TRBJ2-5; D: -; size: -